One and the same sample provided the 25 T cell receptor beta chains below, sequenced in a study of T-cell memory formation after mild COVID-19. In TCRdb, the 5' RACE reads were re-called with MiXCR into one record per CDR3 protein. The sample includes approximately 340,000 distinct CDR3 sequences, about a sixth of them seen just once. The specimen was PBMCs or a T cell subset sorted from them (not recorded which). Every receptor here comes from a man between 18 and 29 years old who had mild COVID-19 (a few samples of this study predate the infection). Cell type and time point are not known.

V usage is TRBV29-1 and J usage is TRBJ1-2; D possibly corresponds to TRBD1 (5 bases). CDR3 length: 15 residues. In germline, CDR1 is SQVTM, CDR2 ANQGSEA. Trimming pared 4 bases from V and 1 base from J, leaving 16 bases between. CDR3 sequence: CSVVSRRGVNYGYTF. The CDR3 nucleotides are TGCAGCGTTGTTAGCCGGCGGGGGGTTAACTATGGCTACACCTTC.

The chain carries TRBV3-1 and TRBJ2-2, with no clear D. Germline CDR1 LGHDT, CDR2 YNNKEL (reference sequence). V was pared by 0 bases and J by 1 base, with 6 bases between. The CDR3 is made up of 15 amino acids. CDR3 sequence (DNA): TGTGCCAGCAGCCAAGAACCAGGGAACACCGGGGAGCTGTTTTTT. This sequence encodes CASSQEPGNTGELFF. The whole variable domain, filled in from reference TRBV3-1 and TRBJ2-2, reads DTAVSQTPKYLVTQMGNDKSIKCEQNLGHDTMYWYKQDSKKFLKIMFSYNNKELIINETVPNRFSPKSPDKAHLNLHINSLELGDSAVYFCASSQEPGNTGELFFGEGSRLTVL.

This chain joins TRBV19 and TRBJ2-7; D possibly matches TRBD1 or TRBD2 (5 bases each). The CDR3 length is 16 residues. The germline V and J ends were trimmed by 1 base and 3 bases, with 16 bases remaining between them. Germline CDR1 is LNHDA and CDR2 is SQIVND (reference sequence). CDR3 protein: CASSIAGTNSIYEQYF. CDR3 sequence (DNA): TGTGCCAGTAGTATAGCAGGGACCAACTCCATCTACGAGCAGTACTTC.

This clonotype was counted once. The chain has TRBV10-2 and TRBJ2-5; TRBD2 aligns across 10 bases. Germline V gene lookup returns CDR1 WSHSY and CDR2 SAAADI. V lost 3 bases to trimming and J lost 4 bases; unmatched junction nucleotides: 5. This CDR3 spans 15 amino acids. The CDR3 nucleotides read TGCGCCAGCAGTGATTTTAAGCGGGGGGGAGAGACCCAGTACTTC. It encodes CASSDFKRGGETQYF.

This clonotype was counted ten times or more. V and J are TRBV7-9 and TRBJ1-6; D is unresolved. Germline CDR1 reads SEHNR; CDR2 reads FQNEAQ (reference sequence). The germline V and J ends were trimmed by 1 base and 4 bases, with 5 bases remaining between them. There are 14 residues in the CDR3. Here the CDR3 DNA reads TGTGCCAGCAGCTTAGAACAATATAATTCACCCCTCCACTTT. Its protein product is CASSLEQYNSPLHF.

This clonotype has ten or more counts. The chain combines TRBV11-2 with TRBJ1-3; D ambiguous. Trimming cost V 4 bases and J 0 bases, with 16 bases left between them. CDR3 length equals 17 residues. Germline CDR1 and CDR2: SGHAT and FQNNGV. The CDR3 region is CASSSRWAGSSGNTIYF. The CDR3 DNA sequence: TGTGCCAGCAGCTCCCGCTGGGCGGGCAGCTCTGGAAACACCATATATTTT.

The chain links TRBV4-2 to TRBJ2-7; no clear D gene. The CDR3 has 13 amino acids. Germline-derived CDR1 and CDR2 are LGHNA and YNFKEQ. The ends were cut back, 0 bases at V and 0 bases at J, with 3 bases in the middle. This CDR3 is CASSQESSYEQYF. In DNA, the CDR3 is TGTGCCAGCAGCCAAGAGAGCTCCTACGAGCAGTACTTC.

This clonotype was recorded a few times. V and J are TRBV20-1 and TRBJ2-5; D not certain. Trimming left V 3 bases short and J 2 bases short, with 19 bases between. The CDR3 runs to 16 residues. CDR1 and CDR2 from the germline V gene are DFQATT and SNEGSKA (reference sequence). The CDR3 here is CSASEWDSGRQETQYF. The CDR3 DNA reads TGCAGTGCTAGCGAGTGGGATTCTGGCCGACAAGAGACCCAGTACTTC.

The rearrangement uses TRBV7-3 and TRBJ2-3; D call uncertain. Germline V gene lookup returns CDR1 SGHTA and CDR2 FQGTGA. The CDR3 loop spans 14 amino acids. V was trimmed by 1 base and J by 2 bases, leaving 7 bases between them. This CDR3 is CASSLSGFTDTQYF. The CDR3 region has the DNA TGTGCCAGCAGCTTAAGTGGTTTCACAGATACGCAGTATTTT. Supplemented by reference TRBV7-3 and TRBJ2-3, the full variable domain reads GAGVSQTPSNKVTEKGKYVELRCDPISGHTALYWYRQSLGQGPEFLIYFQGTGAADDSGLPNDRFFAVRPEGSVSTLKIQRTERGDSAVYLCASSLSGFTDTQYFGPGTRLTVL.

The table lists this clonotype with a few counts. This chain links TRBV10-3 with TRBJ1-2; D call uncertain. This CDR3 contains 12 residues. V lost 4 bases, J lost 8 bases, and 11 bases lay in between. From germline, CDR1 is ENHRY and CDR2 SYGVKD. For the CDR3, the DNA is TGTGCCATCAGTGGGCCCCTGGAGGGCTACACCTTC. Protein: CAISGPLEGYTF.

This clonotype was seen only a few times. V usage is TRBV28 and J usage is TRBJ2-7, with 8 bases identical to TRBD2. Germline-derived CDR1 and CDR2 are MDHEN and SYDVKM. The CDR3 runs 17 residues. The V segment lost 6 bases and the J segment 2 bases; nucleotides outside the gene matches: 15. The CDR3 DNA sequence: TGTGCCAGCAGCCCCCAATGGGGCGGGGGGTCGACCTACGAGCAGTACTTC. Translating it yields CASSPQWGGGSTYEQYF. Looking up the rest from reference TRBV28 and TRBJ2-7 gives the full variable domain: DVKVTQSSRYLVKRTGEKVFLECVQDMDHENMFWYRQDPGLGLRLIYFSYDVKMKEKGDIPEGYSVSREKKERFSLILESASTNQTSMYLCASSPQWGGGSTYEQYFGPGTRLTVT.

This clonotype was recorded a few times. The J gene is TRBJ2-4, the V gene TRBV11-2, with 10 bases lining up with TRBD1. From germline, CDR1 is SGHAT and CDR2 FQNNGV. This CDR3 comprises 13 residues. V was clipped by 5 bases and J by 9 bases; unmatched bases: 4. The CDR3 coding sequence is TGTGCCAGCAGCCCCAGGGACAGGGGCATTCAGTACTTC. Translated: CASSPRDRGIQYF.

In this sample, this clonotype turned up a few times. The V gene is TRBV29-1, the J gene TRBJ2-1; TRBD2 matches 10 bases. This CDR3 comprises 15 residues. With V trimmed by 4 bases and J by 6 bases, 9 bases remained unmatched. Germline CDR1 reads SQVTM; CDR2 reads ANQGSEA. CDR3 DNA: TGCAGCGTTGCAACCAGCGGGGGGGCGTCCAATGAGCAGTTCTTC. It specifies CSVATSGGASNEQFF.

This clonotype was detected a few times. The chain joins TRBV29-1 to TRBJ2-6, with D unclear. The germline V gene has CDR1 SQVTM and CDR2 ANQGSEA. V was clipped by 4 bases and J by 3 bases, with 10 bases between them. This CDR3 comprises 14 residues. CDR3 coding DNA: TGCAGCGTTGCTCAGGCCGTTGGGGCCAACGTCCTGACTTTC. Its protein is CSVAQAVGANVLTF.

This clonotype occurred once. The chain is built from TRBV4-3 and TRBJ2-2, with D hard to call. Trimming shortened V by 4 bases and J by 5 bases, and 8 bases separated the two germline ends. The CDR3 has 13 amino acids. Germline loops: CDR1 LGHNA, CDR2 YSLEER. Here the CDR3 DNA reads TGCGCCAGCAGCCCTGAGCGTACCGGGGAGCTGTTTTTT. It specifies CASSPERTGELFF.

This clonotype has just a few counts. A junction end diverges from the germline sequence, so it may reflect a read error. The chain has TRBV7-2 and TRBJ2-1; 9 nucleotides agree with TRBD2. The germline CDR1 and CDR2 sequences are SGHTA and FQGNSA. This CDR3 comprises 15 residues. The CDR3 nucleotides are TGTGCCAGCAGCTTAGCCCCATTCGGCGGGGGGGTGTTTTACTTC. It yields the protein CASSLAPFGGGVFYF.

This clonotype was recorded many times. The rearrangement joins TRBV5-4 to TRBJ2-1, with no clear D. The CDR3 is 16 amino acids. V gave up 4 bases and J gave up 2 bases, with 16 bases separating them. Germline values: CDR1 SGHNT, CDR2 YYREEE (reference sequence). The CDR3 DNA reads as TGTGCCAGCAGCCAGACGAAGGGAAGTACCTACAATGAGCAGTTCTTC. Translating it yields CASSQTKGSTYNEQFF.

For the CDR3, the DNA is TGCGCCAGCAGCCCCTCCCCGGGACAGGATGAGCAGTTCTTC. Protein product: CASSPSPGQDEQFF. The V and J genes are TRBV5-1 and TRBJ2-1, with TRBD1 matching 8 bases. Germline V gene lookup returns CDR1 SGHRS and CDR2 YFSETQ. This CDR3 comprises 14 residues. With V trimmed by 4 bases and J by 8 bases, 8 bases remained unmatched.

This clonotype has just a few counts. The rearrangement links TRBV4-3 to TRBJ1-3; no clear D. Looked up from germline, CDR1 is LGHNA and CDR2 is YSLEER. The CDR3 has 17 amino acids. Trimming removed 4 bases from V and 0 bases from J, with 16 bases in between. The CDR3 here is CASSPQVAGNSGNTIYF. As DNA, the CDR3 is TGCGCCAGCAGCCCCCAGGTGGCAGGAAACTCTGGAAACACCATATATTTT.

This clonotype was counted between two and nine times. The chain combines TRBV29-1 with TRBJ2-3; D uncertain. The germline CDR1 and CDR2 sequences are SQVTM and ANQGSEA. The CDR3 length is 14 residues. Trimming pared 3 bases from V and 6 bases from J, leaving 16 bases between. CDR3 sequence: CSVEGREESDTQYF. The CDR3 DNA follows: TGCAGCGTTGAGGGTCGTGAGGAGTCGGATACGCAGTATTTT.

This chain uses TRBV20-1 with TRBJ2-3, with D maybe TRBD2 (5 bases). Germline loops: CDR1 DFQATT, CDR2 SNEGSKA (reference sequence). CDR3 length equals 10 residues. The CDR3 region is CSYGVDTQYF. Written as DNA, the CDR3 is TGCAGCTACGGGGTGGATACGCAGTATTTT.

The chain is built from TRBV4-1 and TRBJ2-7; the D is unclear. The V and J ends lost 3 bases and 0 bases respectively, with 9 bases between them. There are 14 residues in the CDR3. Germline V gives CDR1 MGHRA, CDR2 YSYEKL. The CDR3 here is CASSHEVNSYEQYF. The CDR3 nucleotides read TGCGCCAGCAGCCACGAGGTCAACTCCTACGAGCAGTACTTC.

CDR3 nucleotide sequence: TGCAGTGCTAGAGATCCGACTAGCGGGGCCACCTACGAGCAGTACGTC. It encodes CSARDPTSGATYEQYV. This chain uses TRBV20-1 with TRBJ2-7; 11 bases match TRBD2. V was clipped by 0 bases and J by 2 bases; unmatched bases: 6. The germline V gene encodes CDR1 DFQATT and CDR2 SNEGSKA (reference sequence). This CDR3 is 16 amino acids long.

This chain links TRBV5-1 with TRBJ2-5, with unresolved D. The CDR3 spans 15 residues. Germline assignment: CDR1 SGHRS and CDR2 YFSETQ. The V gene lost 3 bases and the J gene lost 2 bases, with 14 bases spanning the gap. In DNA form, the CDR3 reads TGCGCCAGCAGCTGGGTAGGAATGGGGCAAGAGACCCAGTACTTC. Amino acids: CASSWVGMGQETQYF.

The rearrangement uses TRBV5-1 and TRBJ2-2, with no clear D. CDR3 size: 16 residues. CDR1 is SGHRS, CDR2 YFSETQ, per germline. V dropped 4 bases and J dropped 1 base, with 14 bases sitting between them. This chain's CDR3 is CASSEESQWNTGELFF. The CDR3 nucleotides are TGCGCCAGCAGCGAGGAGTCACAATGGAACACCGGGGAGCTGTTTTTT.